Below, 7 T cell receptor beta chains from the same sample are listed, as sequenced in a study of identical twins. Each CDR3 protein gets one entry after TCRdb re-called the 5' RACE reads with MiXCR. Counted here are 650,000 to 800,000 distinct CDR3 sequences, around 8.6% occurring once; the ten biggest clones make up 0.98%. In addition, the sample was reused for a study of yellow fever vaccine responses in identical twins.

Sequencing input: PBMCs. The receptors come from a woman younger than 35 in good health.

This clonotype has a handful of counts. The chain is built from TRBV7-9 and TRBJ2-1, with TRBD1 identical over 9 bases. V dropped 1 base and J dropped 16; count of bases not matched to a gene: 5. CDR3 length equals 12 residues. Germline values: CDR1 SEHNR, CDR2 FQNEAQ (reference sequence). The CDR3 DNA is TGTGCCAGCAGCTTAGGGGACAGGGTGGAATTCTTC. It codes for CASSLGDRVEFF.

The V gene is TRBV18, the J gene TRBJ2-7, with unresolved D. The germline V gene has CDR1 KGHSH and CDR2 LQKENI. The V gene lost 3 bases and the J gene lost 2 bases, with 11 bases spanning the gap. The CDR3 is 14 residues long. This CDR3 is CASSPNQDPYEQYF. CDR3 coding DNA: TGTGCCAGCTCACCTAATCAGGACCCCTACGAGCAGTACTTC.

This clonotype has just a few counts. V is TRBV5-1 and J is TRBJ2-7, with 7 bases matching TRBD1. The CDR3 is 15 residues long. V shed 4 bases, J shed 6 bases, and the junction held 13 bases outside the gene matches. The V gene's germline CDR1 is SGHRS and CDR2 YFSETQ. The CDR3 sequence is CASSLGPRGTAEQYF. The CDR3 nucleotides are TGCGCCAGCAGCCTTGGACCCAGGGGGACCGCCGAGCAGTACTTC.

The V and J genes are TRBV20-1 and TRBJ1-2; D is perhaps TRBD1 (6 bases). The CDR3 length is 9 residues. V was clipped by 5 bases and J by 13 bases, with 11 bases between them. Germline lookup yields CDR1 DFQATT and CDR2 SNEGSKA (reference sequence). CDR3 sequence: CSAPGASTF. CDR3 DNA sequence: TGCAGTGCTCCGGGGGCGAGCACCTTC.

This clonotype was detected only a few times. The chain combines TRBV10-3 with TRBJ2-6; 12 bases line up with TRBD2. Germline V gene sequence: CDR1 ENHRY, CDR2 SYGVKD. J lost 2 bases, V lost 2 bases, and 7 bases had no gene match. The CDR3 covers 19 residues. The CDR3 bases are TGTGCCATCAGTGAGGGAACTAGCGGGGGGCCGCCTGGGGCCAACGTCCTGACTTTC. As protein: CAISEGTSGGPPGANVLTF.

There are many counts of this clonotype. V and J are TRBV24-1 and TRBJ2-1, with 7 bases identical to TRBD2. CDR1 is KGHDR, CDR2 SFDVKD, per germline. The CDR3 has 14 amino acids. With V trimmed by 5 bases and J by 4 bases, 4 bases remained unmatched. This CDR3 is CATSGWGGYNEQFF. The DNA for the CDR3 is TGTGCCACCAGTGGGTGGGGGGGATACAATGAGCAGTTCTTC.

In its sample, this clonotype was seen many times. For the CDR3, the DNA is TGTGCCAGCAGCATTACTAGCGGAGCCTACGAGCAGTACTTC. Its translation: CASSITSGAYEQYF. The chain couples TRBV7-3 to TRBJ2-7; 8 nucleotides agree with TRBD2. Germline lookup yields CDR1 SGHTA and CDR2 FQGTGA. The trim removed 5 bases at V and 2 bases at J, leaving 5 bases unmatched. This CDR3 has 14 amino acids.